The 22 T cell receptor beta chains given below trace back to one sample, sequenced in a study of T cell changes during pregnancy in multiple sclerosis. Assay: immunoSEQ multiplex PCR; the TCRdb copy retains only in-frame clones and omits some. This table holds roughly 57,000 clones, about 88% found once. Sequenced material: peripheral blood, taken in the first trimester of pregnancy. The origin of the receptors is a female donor with multiple sclerosis, enrolled in a pregnancy study.

This chain links TRBV15 with TRBJ1-3, with a possible D match to TRBD1 (5 bases). Between the trimmed V and J ends, which lost 0 bases and 2 bases, there was a span of 8 bases. The CDR3 covers 15 residues. CDR1 LNHNV and CDR2 YYDKDF come from the germline V gene (reference sequence). The CDR3 spells CATSRDLGPGNTIYF. The CDR3 region has the DNA TGTGCCACCAGCAGAGATTTGGGGCCTGGAAACACCATATATTTT.

This clone was seen only a few times. The chain recombines TRBV27 with TRBJ2-7; 8 nucleotides agree with TRBD2. Germline V lookup: CDR1 MNHEY, CDR2 SMNVEV (reference sequence). The ends lost 6 bases at V and 4 bases at J; junction bases unmatched: 11. This CDR3 has 15 residues. CDR3 DNA: TGTGCCAGCAGGACTGGGAGTAGCGGGACTTACGAGCAGTACTTC. Its protein product is CASRTGSSGTYEQYF.

The chain carries TRBV7-2 and TRBJ1-3, with D uncertain. V dropped 2 bases and J dropped 1 base, with 6 bases sitting between them. This CDR3 region has 14 residues. Germline V gene data show CDR1 as SGHTA and CDR2 as FQGNSA. The CDR3 DNA sequence: TGTGCCAGCAGCTTATGGCAATCTGGAAACACCATATATTTT. Protein: CASSLWQSGNTIYF.

The J gene is TRBJ2-5, the V gene TRBV7-6; D perhaps matches TRBD1 (6 bases). Trimming shortened V by 5 bases and J by 1 base, and 8 bases separated the two germline ends. This CDR3 spans 13 amino acids. The germline V gene encodes CDR1 SGHVS and CDR2 FNYEAQ. The DNA of the CDR3 is TGTGCCAGCAGCCTACAGGGCCAAGAGACCCAGTACTTC. As protein: CASSLQGQETQYF.

The rearrangement links TRBV27 to TRBJ1-1; no definite D call. Germline V gene data show CDR1 as MNHEY and CDR2 as SMNVEV (reference sequence). Trimming left V 2 bases short and J 1 base short, with 5 bases between. The CDR3 length is 13 residues. CDR3 sequence: CASSLRENTEAFF. The DNA of the CDR3 is TGTGCCAGCAGTTTACGGGAGAACACTGAAGCTTTCTTT.

The chain carries TRBV6-6 and TRBJ1-1; TRBD1 might be the D (5 bases). The CDR3 runs to 14 residues. CDR1 is MNHNY and CDR2 is SVGAGI in the germline V gene (reference sequence). Deletions cut 6 bases from V and 1 base from J, with 12 bases between. DNA of the CDR3: TGTGCCAGCAGGGAGGGGTTGGAGAACACTGAAGCTTTCTTT. Its translation: CASREGLENTEAFF.

This sequence joins TRBV9 and TRBJ2-3; D gene uncertain. This CDR3 is built from 17 residues. The V end was cut by 4 bases, the J end by 2 bases, with 20 bases between. The V gene's germline CDR1 is SGDLS and CDR2 YYNGEE. CDR3 protein: CASSPLSTSQPTDTQYF. Written as DNA, the CDR3 is TGTGCCAGCAGCCCCCTATCTACGAGTCAACCCACAGATACGCAGTATTTT.

The chain carries TRBV7-6 and TRBJ2-1; perhaps TRBD1 as D (6 bases). The ends were cut back, 4 bases at V and 0 bases at J, with 13 bases in the middle. Germline CDR1 reads SGHVS; CDR2 reads FNYEAQ. The CDR3 is made up of 16 amino acids. The CDR3 region is CASSYRGGHSYNEQFF. For the CDR3, the DNA is TGTGCCAGCAGCTACCGTGGGGGCCACTCCTACAATGAGCAGTTCTTC.

V is TRBV2 and J is TRBJ1-6; D is uncertain. Trimming pared 4 bases from V and 4 bases from J, leaving 11 bases between. The germline gives CDR1 SNHLY, CDR2 FYNNEI. The CDR3 is 15 residues long. Here the CDR3 reads CASSVSAEYNSPLHF. As DNA, the CDR3 is TGTGCCAGCAGTGTTTCTGCAGAATATAATTCACCCCTCCACTTT.

This chain links TRBV15 with TRBJ1-5; the D is unclear. The CDR3 runs 14 residues. Germline V CDR1 and CDR2: LNHNV, YYDKDF (reference sequence). V was trimmed by 5 bases and J by 0 bases, leaving 8 bases between them. The CDR3 protein is CATSGGFSNQPQHF. CDR3 nucleotides: TGTGCCACCAGCGGCGGATTTAGCAATCAGCCCCAGCATTTT.

The chain links TRBV10-3 to TRBJ2-1, with TRBD2 matching over 14 bases. This CDR3 has 17 amino acids. Germline values: CDR1 ENHRY, CDR2 SYGVKD. V was pared by 10 bases and J by 0 bases, with 8 bases of the junction left unmatched. In nucleotides, the CDR3 is TGTGCCACAACCGGGACTAGCGGGAGAAGCTCCTACAATGAGCAGTTCTTC. Residues: CATTGTSGRSSYNEQFF.

The chain carries TRBV9 and TRBJ2-2; no clear D. The CDR3 contains 16 residues. Trimming stripped 9 bases from V and 0 bases from J, with 18 bases between. CDR1 SGDLS and CDR2 YYNGEE come from the germline V gene. CDR3 in DNA: TGTGCCACCTCCCGTTCCGCGCCGACGAACACCGGGGAGCTGTTTTTT. Amino acids: CATSRSAPTNTGELFF.

The chain couples TRBV5-1 to TRBJ2-1; weak D call: TRBD2 (5 bases). The germline gives CDR1 SGHRS, CDR2 YFSETQ. V lost 4 bases, J lost 5 bases, and 16 bases lay in between. The CDR3 covers 15 residues. CDR3: CASSLTPGDHNEQFF. Here the CDR3 DNA reads TGCGCCAGCAGCCTAACACCCGGGGATCACAATGAGCAGTTCTTC.

With respect to this clone: The same CDR3 can be traced to other DNA sequences in this sample. The rearrangement uses TRBV19 and TRBJ1-2; D gene unclear. Looked up from germline, CDR1 is LNHDA and CDR2 is SQIVND (reference sequence). The ends were cut back, 3 bases at V and 3 bases at J, with 5 bases in the middle. This CDR3 region has 12 residues. The CDR3 nucleotides are TGTGCCAGTAGTATTAGAGACTATGGCTACACCTTC. It encodes CASSIRDYGYTF.

CDR3 DNA sequence: TGTGCCAGCAGCCCATATACCGCGGGGGGACCGGGTCGGTACACTGAAGCTTTCTTT. Protein sequence: CASSPYTAGGPGRYTEAFF. The rearrangement links TRBV4-2 to TRBJ1-1; perhaps TRBD1 as D (5 bases). The CDR3 extends over 19 amino acids. The ends were cut back, 4 bases at V and 3 bases at J, with 27 bases in the middle. Germline values: CDR1 LGHNA, CDR2 YNFKEQ.

The chain recombines TRBV27 with TRBJ2-7; the D gene is possibly TRBD2 (6 bases). CDR3 length: 13 amino acids. CDR1 is MNHEY and CDR2 is SMNVEV in the germline V gene (reference sequence). The V end was cut by 2 bases, the J end by 4 bases, with 9 bases between. The CDR3 region is CASSLGGEYEQYF. Here the CDR3 DNA reads TGTGCCAGCAGTTTAGGAGGGGAATACGAGCAGTACTTC.

The chain employs TRBV19 and TRBJ1-1; D unclear. V shed 5 bases and J shed 7 bases, with 8 bases lying between them. Germline V CDR1 and CDR2: LNHDA, SQIVND (reference sequence). The CDR3 spans 11 residues. This chain's CDR3 is CASSGAVEAFF. CDR3 sequence (DNA): TGTGCCAGTAGTGGAGCAGTTGAAGCTTTCTTT.

This sequence joins TRBV7-9 and TRBJ2-7; 8 nucleotides agree with TRBD1. V shed 4 bases, J shed 5 bases, and the junction held 4 bases outside the gene matches. The CDR3 covers 13 residues. Germline-derived CDR1 and CDR2 are SEHNR and FQNEAQ (reference sequence). Written as DNA, the CDR3 is TGTGCCAGCAGCTCCCGACAGGGGAACGAGCAGTACTTC. Its protein product is CASSSRQGNEQYF.

The chain employs TRBV28 and TRBJ1-5; TRBD1 agrees at 8 bases. The CDR3 is 16 amino acids. The trim removed 5 bases at V and 7 bases at J, leaving 13 bases unmatched. CDR1 is MDHEN and CDR2 is SYDVKM in the germline V gene. In DNA, the CDR3 is TGTGCCAGCAGTCCCGTATTGGACAGGGTACACCAGCCCCAGCATTTT. Protein product: CASSPVLDRVHQPQHF.

This clone was counted a single time. V gene TRBV5-1 combines with J gene TRBJ1-5, with D hard to call. Germline-derived CDR1 and CDR2 are SGHRS and YFSETQ. The CDR3 sequence is 15 residues long. The V and J ends lost 4 bases and 0 bases respectively, with 11 bases between them. The CDR3 loop reads CASSLDGNSNQPQHF. The CDR3 nucleotides are TGCGCCAGCAGCCTAGACGGCAATAGCAATCAGCCCCAGCATTTT.

This sequence joins TRBV14 and TRBJ1-2; 7 nucleotides match TRBD1. J was trimmed by 4 bases and V by 5 bases; bases with no gene match: 4. Germline values: CDR1 SGHDN, CDR2 FVKESK. This CDR3 is 13 amino acids long. DNA of the CDR3: TGTGCCAGCAGCGCGGACAGGACCTATGGCTACACCTTC. Amino acid sequence: CASSADRTYGYTF.

This clone was picked up a small number of times. The chain is built from TRBV5-5 and TRBJ2-5; 7 nucleotides match TRBD2. CDR1 and CDR2 (germline): SGHKS, YYEKEE (reference sequence). The V segment lost 4 bases and the J segment 5 bases; nucleotides outside the gene matches: 26. This CDR3 contains 20 residues. The CDR3 nucleotides read TGTGCCAGCAGCCTGCGGCGGACTAGGTTTTTCGAACATTTGGGGGAGACCCAGTACTTC. Translated: CASSLRRTRFFEHLGETQYF.